This T cell receptor (beta chain) was sequenced during a study of blood T cell repertoires in COVID-19. Study-level information: Acute and convalescent COVID-19 specimens originated in the United States, Italy and Spain.

This CDR3 is 16 amino acids long. The germline V gene encodes CDR1 SGHVS and CDR2 FNYEAQ. Trimming pared 5 bases from V and 3 bases from J, leaving 18 bases between. Original analysis: Researchers report that nucleated cell counts were estimated from reference gene primer amplification. TCRdb's copy holds only in-frame clones and misses some; the assay was immunoSEQ multiplex PCR. V and J calls and clone size come straight from that table; D and trimming were deduced from the DNA. This sample yields a few hundred thousand clones, of which around nine tenths are seen a single time; roughly 0.78% belongs to the top ten.

The sequenced sample consisted of peripheral blood. The gene calls are TRBV7-6 and TRBJ2-3; a possible D gene is TRBD2 (6 bases). This TCR derives from a man aged 18-30 years with COVID-19, enrolled during active disease. The CDR3 is CASSPMAGLETDTQYF. The CDR3 DNA follows: TGTGCCAGCAGCCCGATGGCGGGACTTGAGACAGATACGCAGTATTTT.